This paragraph covers one TCR beta chain sequence. The antigen remains unidentified. This entry belongs to a study of T cell repertoires in cytomegalovirus infection. Turning to the study itself: Selected CMV epitopes included recently identified HLA-C-restricted ones as well as well-studied HLA-B-restricted ones. Both CMV infection and a matching HLA type were indicated by public TCR beta signatures.

Findings and limits, study-wide: Carriers of CMV and the relevant HLA type were discriminated by public TCR beta frequency. There were HLA-C-restricted CMV-specific TCR beta clonotypes dominating the ex vivo response.

V was shortened by 5 bases and J by 0 bases, with 14 bases between the two germline ends. Germline values: CDR1 MNHNS, CDR2 SASEGT. This CDR3 has 16 amino acids. In TCRdb, the reads were re-called with MiXCR into one record per CDR3 protein. The table has about 50,000 distinct CDR3 sequences, around a fifth seen once. The starting material was CD8+ T cells from cultured PBMCs, obtained from culture after CMV antigen stimulation. The chain combines TRBV6-1 with TRBJ2-1, with D possibly TRBD2 on 5 matching bases. This sequence was found in a human donor in good health (CMV status not recorded). Some clones in this sample may be carry-over from other donors' samples. This CDR3 reads CASSKLDGISYNEQFF. The CDR3 region has the DNA TGTGCCAGCAGTAAGTTGGACGGGATCTCCTACAATGAGCAGTTCTTC.